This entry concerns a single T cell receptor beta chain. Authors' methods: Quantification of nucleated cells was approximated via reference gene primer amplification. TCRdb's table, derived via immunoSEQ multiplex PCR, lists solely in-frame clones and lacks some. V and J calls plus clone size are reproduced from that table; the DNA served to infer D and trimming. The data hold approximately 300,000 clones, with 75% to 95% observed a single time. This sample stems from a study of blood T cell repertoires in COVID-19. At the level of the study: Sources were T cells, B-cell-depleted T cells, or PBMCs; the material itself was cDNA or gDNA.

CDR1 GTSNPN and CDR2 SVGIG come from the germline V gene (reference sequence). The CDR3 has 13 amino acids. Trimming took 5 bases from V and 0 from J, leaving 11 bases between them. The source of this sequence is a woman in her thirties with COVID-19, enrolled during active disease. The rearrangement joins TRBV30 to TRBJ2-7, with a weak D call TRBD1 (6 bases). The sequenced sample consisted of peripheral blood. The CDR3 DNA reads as TGTGCCTGGGCCTCGGGACACTCCTACGAGCAGTACTTC. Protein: CAWASGHSYEQYF.